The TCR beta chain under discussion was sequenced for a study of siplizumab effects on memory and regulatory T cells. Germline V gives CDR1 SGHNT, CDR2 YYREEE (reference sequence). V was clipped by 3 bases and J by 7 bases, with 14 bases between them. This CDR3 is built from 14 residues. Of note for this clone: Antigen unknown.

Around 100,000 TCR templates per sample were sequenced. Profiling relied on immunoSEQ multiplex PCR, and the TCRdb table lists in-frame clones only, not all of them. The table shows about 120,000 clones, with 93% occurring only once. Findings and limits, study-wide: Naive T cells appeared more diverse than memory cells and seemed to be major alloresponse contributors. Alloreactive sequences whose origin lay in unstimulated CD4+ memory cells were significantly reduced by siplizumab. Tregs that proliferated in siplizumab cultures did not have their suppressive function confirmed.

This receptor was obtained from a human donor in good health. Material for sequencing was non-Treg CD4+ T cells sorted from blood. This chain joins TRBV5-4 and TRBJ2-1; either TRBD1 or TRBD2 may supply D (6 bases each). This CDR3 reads CASSWDSTGNEQFF. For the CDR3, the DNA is TGTGCCAGCAGCTGGGACTCAACAGGGAATGAGCAGTTCTTC.